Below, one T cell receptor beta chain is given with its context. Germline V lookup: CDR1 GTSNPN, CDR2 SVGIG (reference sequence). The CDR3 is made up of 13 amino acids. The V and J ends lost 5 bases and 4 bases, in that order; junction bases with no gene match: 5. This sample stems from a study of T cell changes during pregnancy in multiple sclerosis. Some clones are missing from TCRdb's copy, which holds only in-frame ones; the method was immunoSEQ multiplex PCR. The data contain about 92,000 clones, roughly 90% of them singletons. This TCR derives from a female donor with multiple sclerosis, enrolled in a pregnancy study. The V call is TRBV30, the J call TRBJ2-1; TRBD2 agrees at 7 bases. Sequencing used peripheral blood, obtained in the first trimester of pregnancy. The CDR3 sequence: CAWSSGTYNEQFF. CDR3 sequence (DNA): TGTGCCTGGTCTAGCGGAACATACAATGAGCAGTTCTTC. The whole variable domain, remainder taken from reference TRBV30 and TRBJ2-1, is SQTIHQWPATLVQPVGSPLSLECTVEGTSNPNLYWYRQAAGRGLQLLFYSVGIGQISSEVPQNLSASRPQDRQFILSSKKLLLSDSGFYLCAWSSGTYNEQFFGPGTRLTVL.